These 15 T cell receptor beta chains were sequenced from one sample in a study of cytomegalovirus exposure and HLA in healthy donors. The method was immunoSEQ multiplex PCR; TCRdb's version includes in-frame clones alone and lacks a portion of them. Among under 80,000 clones listed, 90% to 95% were seen once. The source material was PBMCs. The receptor set was obtained from a woman younger than 30 in good health and CMV-seronegative.

Concerning this clone: The sample carries other DNA sequences with the same CDR3. V and J are TRBV7-9 and TRBJ2-5; possibly TRBD2 for D (6 bases). V was pared by 9 bases and J by 2 bases, with 19 bases between. The CDR3 is 15 amino acids. Germline V lookup: CDR1 SEHNR, CDR2 FQNEAQ (reference sequence). CDR3: CASSTGAGPQETQYF. CDR3 coding DNA: TGTGCCAGTAGCACCGGAGCGGGCCCACAAGAGACCCAGTACTTC.

This rearrangement joins TRBV6-6 to TRBJ1-2; the D gene is possibly TRBD1 (5 bases). The CDR3 is made up of 15 amino acids. Germline V gene sequence: CDR1 MNHNY, CDR2 SVGAGI (reference sequence). V was pared by 4 bases and J by 4 bases, with 16 bases between. The CDR3 region is CASSSTGAPGYGYTF. The CDR3 bases are TGTGCCAGCAGTTCCACAGGCGCCCCCGGCTATGGCTACACCTTC.

The gene calls are TRBV14 and TRBJ1-6, with D hard to call. Trimming stripped 0 bases from V and 0 bases from J, with 12 bases between. Germline loops: CDR1 SGHDN, CDR2 FVKESK. The CDR3 runs to 18 residues. The CDR3 nucleotides read TGTGCCAGCAGCCAAGATTATGGGCGAAGCTCCTATAATTCACCCCTCCACTTT. This sequence encodes CASSQDYGRSSYNSPLHF.

The rearrangement joins TRBV2 to TRBJ2-7; 7 bases align to TRBD1. CDR3 size: 15 residues. After removal of 0 bases from V and 0 bases from J, the junction contained 2 bases not matched to a gene. Germline V CDR1 and CDR2: SNHLY, FYNNEI. CDR3 residues: CASSEAGTVSYEQYF. The DNA for the CDR3 is TGTGCCAGCAGTGAAGCTGGGACAGTCTCCTACGAGCAGTACTTC.

The rearrangement links TRBV5-1 to TRBJ1-2; perhaps TRBD1 as D (5 bases). Looked up from germline, CDR1 is SGHRS and CDR2 is YFSETQ. The CDR3 loop spans 14 amino acids. Trimming removed 2 bases at V and 0 bases at J, with 8 bases between. The CDR3: CASSFGTPNYGYTF. In nucleotides, the CDR3 is TGCGCCAGCAGCTTTGGGACTCCTAACTATGGCTACACCTTC. The full variable domain, rest sourced from reference TRBV5-1 and TRBJ1-2, is KAGVTQTPRYLIKTRGQQVTLSCSPISGHRSVSWYQQTPGQGLQFLFEYFSETQRNKGNFPGRFSGRQFSNSRSEMNVSTLELGDSALYLCASSFGTPNYGYTFGSGTRLTVV.

This chain connects TRBV7-9 to TRBJ2-1; D gene uncertain. The CDR3 runs to 12 residues. The germline gives CDR1 SEHNR, CDR2 FQNEAQ (reference sequence). Deletions cut 1 base from V and 9 bases from J, with 7 bases between. CDR3 amino acids: CASSLVSVEQFF. CDR3 coding DNA: TGTGCCAGCAGCTTAGTTTCGGTTGAGCAGTTCTTC. Looking up the rest from reference TRBV7-9 and TRBJ2-1 gives the full variable domain: DTGVSQNPRHKITKRGQNVTFRCDPISEHNRLYWYRQTLGQGPEFLTYFQNEAQLEKSRLLSDRFSAERPKGSFSTLEIQRTEQGDSAMYLCASSLVSVEQFFGPGTRLTVL.

V is TRBV5-1 and J is TRBJ2-7, with 7 positions matching TRBD2. CDR3 length: 11 amino acids. CDR1 is SGHRS, CDR2 YFSETQ, per germline. Losses at the gene ends were 2 bases for V and 11 bases for J; bases not matched to a gene: 4. CDR3 nucleotides: TGCGCCAGCAGCTTAGCGGGAAGAGAGTACTTC. Translation: CASSLAGREYF.

This clone was seen just once. The chain has TRBV28 and TRBJ2-5; 14 bases line up with TRBD2. CDR1 and CDR2 from the germline V gene are MDHEN and SYDVKM. V was pared by 3 bases and J by 5 bases, with 2 bases of the junction left unmatched. CDR3 size: 15 residues. This CDR3 reads CASSLTSGRAETQYF. Here the CDR3 DNA reads TGTGCCAGCAGTTTGACTAGCGGGAGGGCTGAGACCCAGTACTTC.

The chain has TRBV6-5 and TRBJ1-1; D not resolved. V lost 6 bases to trimming and J lost 6 bases, with 14 bases between them. There are 13 residues in the CDR3. The V gene's germline CDR1 is MNHEY and CDR2 SVGAGI. Here the CDR3 DNA reads TGTGCCAGCAGGGATGCGGTCGATGCTGAAGCTTTCTTT. Its protein product is CASRDAVDAEAFF.

The rearrangement uses TRBV28 and TRBJ2-7; D not resolved. Per germline, CDR1 MDHEN and CDR2 SYDVKM. The V gene lost 6 bases and the J gene lost 4 bases, with 10 bases spanning the gap. The CDR3 totals 12 residues. Here the CDR3 reads CASRARNYEQYF. CDR3 DNA sequence: TGTGCCAGCAGGGCCAGGAATTACGAGCAGTACTTC.

This chain connects TRBV2 to TRBJ2-7; 7 bases align to TRBD1. The CDR3 is made up of 16 amino acids. From germline, CDR1 is SNHLY and CDR2 FYNNEI. The V and J ends lost 2 bases and 5 bases, in that order; junction bases with no gene match: 12. As DNA, the CDR3 is TGTGCCAGCAGTGAAAAGGTACAGGGGTGGGGGAACGAGCAGTACTTC. Translation gives CASSEKVQGWGNEQYF.

V gene TRBV4-3 combines with J gene TRBJ1-5; D call uncertain. Germline values: CDR1 LGHNA, CDR2 YSLEER. This CDR3 has 14 residues. The V end was cut by 0 bases, the J end by 7 bases, with 10 bases between. In nucleotides, the CDR3 is TGCGCCAGCAGCCAAGATAGAGGTTGGCAGCCCCAGCATTTT. Translated: CASSQDRGWQPQHF.

This chain connects TRBV6-1 to TRBJ2-6; perhaps TRBD2 as D (5 bases). V lost 4 bases to trimming and J lost 1 base, with 8 bases between them. The CDR3 totals 15 residues. Germline V gene sequence: CDR1 MNHNS, CDR2 SASEGT. The CDR3 sequence: CASSVEDSGANVLTF. The CDR3 DNA sequence: TGTGCCAGCAGTGTGGAGGATTCTGGGGCCAACGTCCTGACTTTC.

The chain joins TRBV2 to TRBJ2-3, with TRBD2 as a possible D gene (5 bases). Germline V gene sequence: CDR1 SNHLY, CDR2 FYNNEI. Trimming cost V 8 bases and J 1 base, with 10 bases left between them. The CDR3 runs 13 residues. CDR3 nucleotide sequence: TGTGCCAGCTTGGGGAGTGGCACAGATACGCAGTATTTT. Protein: CASLGSGTDTQYF.

V is TRBV27 and J is TRBJ2-7, with 11 bases that match TRBD1. This CDR3 has 15 residues. CDR1 and CDR2 from the germline V gene are MNHEY and SMNVEV (reference sequence). Losses at the gene ends were 4 bases for V and 4 bases for J; bases not matched to a gene: 6. The CDR3 is CASSSPGTGGYEQYF. In nucleotides, the CDR3 is TGTGCCAGCAGTTCTCCCGGGACAGGGGGGTACGAGCAGTACTTC.